This entry lists 22 T cell receptor beta chains sequenced from one sample in a study of shared clonotypes between healthy human individuals (dated by TCRdb to 2018 to 2021). For the CD8 naive samples, CD45RO-negative cells were positively selected for CCR7, yielding a CD45RA+CCR7+ population from which TemRA cells were excluded. Receptor libraries were prepared by the immunoSEQ multiplex PCR assay. TCRdb stores this immuneACCESS table with in-frame sequences only. Part of the clones is absent; in the studies checked, under half of the shortfall reflects unresolved V genes, and no reason is known for the rest. The sample contains more than 500,000 clones, 85% to 95% of them found a single time. The ten top clones hold about 0.11% of the sample. The source material was naive CD8+ T cells sorted from blood. Reading the label with the study, this specimen's cell subset or site is: CD45RA+CCR7+. Source of these receptors: a young woman in good health.

The chain is built from TRBV9 and TRBJ2-1; D is perhaps TRBD1 (6 bases). The CDR3 spans 15 residues. The germline V gene has CDR1 SGDLS and CDR2 YYNGEE. V lost 3 bases, J lost 2 bases, and 12 bases lay in between. The DNA for the CDR3 is TGTGCCAGCAGCGCCTTCCGGGACACCTACAATGAGCAGTTCTTC. Amino acid sequence: CASSAFRDTYNEQFF.

The V and J genes are TRBV27 and TRBJ2-7; the match to TRBD1 covers 9 bases. Germline-derived CDR1 and CDR2 are MNHEY and SMNVEV (reference sequence). The CDR3 covers 15 residues. Losses at the gene ends were 3 bases for V and 3 bases for J; bases not matched to a gene: 6. The CDR3 loop is CASSLGTGSFYEQYF. CDR3 in DNA: TGTGCCAGCAGTTTGGGGACAGGGAGCTTCTACGAGCAGTACTTC.

Concerning this clone: The same CDR3 is also encoded by other DNA sequences in this sample. This chain connects TRBV25-1 to TRBJ2-1, with D hard to call. Germline values: CDR1 MGHDK, CDR2 SYGVNS. Trimming removed 4 bases from V and 4 bases from J, with 2 bases in between. The CDR3 loop spans 11 amino acids. CDR3 amino acids: CASSVYNEQFF. CDR3 DNA: TGTGCCAGCAGTGTATACAATGAGCAGTTCTTC.

The chain links TRBV28 to TRBJ2-4; 11 bases are a match to TRBD2. There are 18 residues in the CDR3. The trim removed 5 bases at V and 0 bases at J, leaving 9 bases unmatched. Looked up from germline, CDR1 is MDHEN and CDR2 is SYDVKM. The CDR3 reads CASSPGLAGPLAKNIQYF. The CDR3 coding sequence is TGTGCCAGCAGTCCAGGACTAGCGGGTCCATTAGCCAAAAACATTCAGTACTTC.

V gene TRBV4-1 combines with J gene TRBJ2-7, with 7 nucleotides matching TRBD2. The CDR3 loop spans 15 amino acids. Germline V lookup: CDR1 MGHRA, CDR2 YSYEKL. The V and J ends lost 3 bases and 4 bases, in that order; junction bases with no gene match: 9. As DNA, the CDR3 is TGCGCCAGCAGCCATCGAACGGGACTACTTTACGAGCAGTACTTC. Translation: CASSHRTGLLYEQYF.

V and J are TRBV5-1 and TRBJ2-1; 10 bases are a match to TRBD2. This CDR3 spans 17 amino acids. Germline CDR1 reads SGHRS; CDR2 reads YFSETQ. With 4 bases clipped from V and 5 bases from J, the junction kept 12 bases outside the gene matches. The CDR3: CASSTPLAGAYDNEQFF. The CDR3 bases are TGCGCCAGCAGCACCCCTCTAGCGGGAGCGTATGACAATGAGCAGTTCTTC.

The chain employs TRBV30 and TRBJ2-1; 9 bases are shared with TRBD2. In germline, CDR1 is GTSNPN, CDR2 SVGIG (reference sequence). V shed 4 bases, J shed 6 bases, and the junction held 7 bases outside the gene matches. The CDR3 loop spans 14 amino acids. DNA for the CDR3: TGTGCCTGGAATCCGGCTAGCGGGATCAATGAGCAGTTCTTC. It encodes CAWNPASGINEQFF. Full variable domain (rest looked up from reference TRBV30 and TRBJ2-1): SQTIHQWPATLVQPVGSPLSLECTVEGTSNPNLYWYRQAAGRGLQLLFYSVGIGQISSEVPQNLSASRPQDRQFILSSKKLLLSDSGFYLCAWNPASGINEQFFGPGTRLTVL.

The chain links TRBV5-4 to TRBJ2-7; D possibly corresponds to TRBD2 (6 bases). From germline, CDR1 is SGHNT and CDR2 YYREEE (reference sequence). Trimming stripped 5 bases from V and 1 base from J, with 16 bases between. The CDR3 loop spans 15 amino acids. The CDR3 protein is CASSWDLEESYEQYF. CDR3 DNA sequence: TGTGCCAGCAGTTGGGACTTGGAGGAATCCTACGAGCAGTACTTC.

Points on this clone: The sample carries other DNA sequences with the same CDR3. The chain couples TRBV19 to TRBJ1-1; TRBD1 aligns across 7 bases. CDR3 length: 14 residues. The ends lost 3 bases at V and 1 base at J; junction bases unmatched: 2. Looked up from germline, CDR1 is LNHDA and CDR2 is SQIVND (reference sequence). The chain's CDR3 is CASSIAGGNTEAFF. The CDR3 DNA reads as TGTGCCAGTAGTATCGCAGGGGGGAACACTGAAGCTTTCTTT.

This chain uses TRBV6-5 with TRBJ2-7, with a tentative D call TRBD1 (5 bases). Between the trimmed V and J ends, which lost 2 bases and 6 bases, there was a span of 11 bases. CDR1 is MNHEY and CDR2 is SVGAGI in the germline V gene. The CDR3 totals 13 residues. The CDR3 DNA reads as TGTGCCAGCAGTTACGGGGCAGTGGCCGAGCAGTACTTC. Amino acid sequence: CASSYGAVAEQYF.

The chain carries TRBV27 and TRBJ1-5; TRBD1 might be the D (5 bases). V lost 7 bases and J 2 bases, leaving 15 bases between the germline ends. Germline V CDR1 and CDR2: MNHEY, SMNVEV (reference sequence). The CDR3 is 15 amino acids. This CDR3 is CASTPGTGGNQPQHF. The CDR3 bases are TGTGCCAGCACTCCAGGGACGGGTGGCAATCAGCCCCAGCATTTT.

The chain combines TRBV4-1 with TRBJ1-1, with a possible D match to TRBD1 (5 bases). Between the trimmed V and J ends, which lost 7 bases and 2 bases, there was a span of 23 bases. CDR1 MGHRA and CDR2 YSYEKL come from the germline V gene. The CDR3 consists of 17 residues. The CDR3 spells CASIADDVAGPNTEAFF. CDR3 bases: TGCGCCAGCATTGCGGATGATGTGGCAGGGCCCAACACTGAAGCTTTCTTT.

The gene calls are TRBV7-2 and TRBJ2-5; unclear D gene. In germline, CDR1 is SGHTA, CDR2 FQGNSA. Between the trimmed V and J ends, which lost 1 base and 4 bases, there was a span of 7 bases. The CDR3 loop spans 13 amino acids. In nucleotides, the CDR3 is TGTGCCAGCAGCTTAGTGGGTGTAGAGACCCAGTACTTC. Its protein product is CASSLVGVETQYF.

V usage is TRBV27 and J usage is TRBJ2-5; 10 bases map to TRBD1. The CDR3 is 14 amino acids. V dropped 6 bases and J dropped 3; count of bases not matched to a gene: 4. Looked up from germline, CDR1 is MNHEY and CDR2 is SMNVEV (reference sequence). CDR3 region: CASSDRGPEETQYF. CDR3 in DNA: TGTGCCAGCAGCGACAGGGGGCCAGAAGAGACCCAGTACTTC.

With respect to this clone: This specimen includes other DNA sequences encoding the same CDR3. The rearrangement uses TRBV27 and TRBJ2-7; D is unclear. The CDR3 totals 13 residues. Trimming left V 3 bases short and J 2 bases short, with 8 bases between. Germline values: CDR1 MNHEY, CDR2 SMNVEV (reference sequence). CDR3 bases: TGTGCCAGCAGTTTCGGCAGAGCCTACGAGCAGTACTTC. It translates to CASSFGRAYEQYF.

This clone has just one count. The CDR3 loop reads CASSSGLGLFGTQYF. The CDR3 DNA reads TGCGCCAGCAGCTCGGGACTAGGTTTGTTTGGTACGCAGTATTTT. This chain joins TRBV4-1 and TRBJ2-3; 8 bases match TRBD2. This CDR3 has 15 amino acids. CDR1 MGHRA and CDR2 YSYEKL come from the germline V gene. Unmatched junction bases numbered 12, after V lost 5 bases and J lost 8 bases.

V and J are TRBV7-6 and TRBJ1-1; D gene uncertain. The V and J ends lost 6 bases and 0 bases respectively, with 17 bases between them. Germline V lookup: CDR1 SGHVS, CDR2 FNYEAQ. The CDR3 totals 16 residues. CDR3 DNA sequence: TGTGCCAGCAGTTGGGAGGGTGGAGTCATGAACACTGAAGCTTTCTTT. It codes for CASSWEGGVMNTEAFF. The entire variable domain, with the rest obtained from reference TRBV7-6 and TRBJ1-1, is as follows: GAGVSQSPRYKVTKRGQDVALRCDPISGHVSLYWYRQALGQGPEFLTYFNYEAQQDKSGLPNDRFSAERPEGSISTLTIQRTEQRDSAMYRCASSWEGGVMNTEAFFGQGTRLTVV.

The chain recombines TRBV4-2 with TRBJ2-1, with D possibly being TRBD1 (6 bases). V was pared by 0 bases and J by 14 bases, with 14 bases between. In germline, CDR1 is LGHNA, CDR2 YNFKEQ. CDR3 length equals 13 residues. CDR3 nucleotide sequence: TGTGCCAGCAGCCAAGAGGGGACAAGTGAAAAGTTCTTC. Amino acids: CASSQEGTSEKFF.

This chain connects TRBV21-1 to TRBJ1-4. TRBV21-1 is recorded as a pseudogene. CDR3 length equals 11 residues. The CDR3 sequence: CASEIGHLSPW. The CDR3 DNA follows: TGTGCCAGCGAAATAGGGCACCTGTCCCCATGG.

The CDR3 DNA reads as TGTGCCAGCAGCTCTCCTGGGGGTTTGGTGAACACTGAAGCTTTCTTT. Encoded protein: CASSSPGGLVNTEAFF. V is TRBV7-9 and J is TRBJ1-1; TRBD1 is a possible D gene (5 bases). From germline, CDR1 is SEHNR and CDR2 FQNEAQ (reference sequence). This CDR3 has 16 amino acids. With 4 bases removed from V and 0 bases from J, the gap between germline ends came to 15 bases.

The chain joins TRBV5-4 to TRBJ2-7; 10 nucleotides match TRBD1. This CDR3 contains 15 residues. From germline, CDR1 is SGHNT and CDR2 YYREEE (reference sequence). V was pared by 4 bases and J by 6 bases, with 10 bases of the junction left unmatched. This CDR3 is CASSPTGTGVSEQYF. For the CDR3, the DNA is TGTGCCAGCAGCCCAACCGGGACAGGGGTTAGCGAGCAGTACTTC.

The genes are TRBV19 and TRBJ2-7; 11 bases map to TRBD1. The germline gives CDR1 LNHDA, CDR2 SQIVND (reference sequence). The V segment lost 5 bases and the J segment 3 bases; nucleotides outside the gene matches: 6. The CDR3 consists of 15 residues. CDR3 loop: CASSSGQGAFYEQYF. Here the CDR3 DNA reads TGTGCCAGTAGTTCTGGACAGGGGGCGTTCTACGAGCAGTACTTC.